The source of this T cell receptor beta chain is a study of CD8+ T cells in alopecia areata. Study results and limitations: Scalp sample sequencing also detects resident alphabeta T cells of normal skin.

Germline V gene lookup returns CDR1 MNHEY and CDR2 SMNVEV (reference sequence). The length of the CDR3 is 15 residues. V was pared by 0 bases and J by 8 bases, with 13 bases between. Concerning this clone: What it recognizes is unknown.

cDNA reverse transcribed from extracted RNA served as the sequencing template. Clones were sequenced by immunoSEQ multiplex PCR, and TCRdb holds only the in-frame ones, with some missing. The table shows about 200,000 clones, with just over 55% occurring only once. What was sequenced was CD8+ T cells sorted from blood. The V and J genes are TRBV27 and TRBJ1-4, with no clear D. This clonotype originated in a human donor in good health. CDR3 region: CASSLSAGLGEKLFF. The CDR3 DNA sequence: TGTGCCAGCAGTTTATCGGCCGGACTGGGCGAAAAACTGTTTTTT.